This TCR beta chain was identified in a study of T-cell memory formation after mild COVID-19. Study conclusions and caveats: Detection of some responders pre-infection suggested pre-existing cross-reactive memory T cells participated. Proof of SARS-CoV-2 specificity was absent for the second-wave clones that crested on day 37.

The 5'RACE method, run with constant-segment primers, produced TCR alpha and TCR beta cDNA libraries (carrying sample barcodes and UMIs). MiXCR, run by TCRdb on the 5' RACE reads, gives a single entry per CDR3 protein. The table records 150,000 to 200,000 distinct CDR3 sequences, 20% to 25% of them present only once. Trimming shortened V by 0 bases and J by 6 bases, and 4 bases separated the two germline ends. This CDR3 is 12 amino acids long. The germline gives CDR1 ENHRY, CDR2 SYGVKD. This clonotype was counted only a few times. No antigen is known for it. This sequence originates from an adult woman who had mild COVID-19 (a few samples of this study predate the infection). Cell type and time point are not known. The V and J genes are TRBV10-3 and TRBJ2-3; D gene uncertain. Sequencing was performed on PBMCs or a T cell subset sorted from them (not recorded which). CDR3 in amino acids: CAISESEDTQYF. CDR3 bases: TGTGCCATCAGTGAGTCGGAGGATACGCAGTATTTT.